This TCR beta chain was sequenced during a study of cytomegalovirus exposure and HLA in healthy donors. Remarks on this clone: Antigen specificity is unknown.

In germline, CDR1 is SNHLY, CDR2 FYNNEI. The CDR3 runs to 13 residues. The V and J ends lost 6 bases and 8 bases respectively, with 11 bases between them. Whole-study findings and limits: Available immune exposure information was restricted to CMV serostatus only.

The PCR employed 60 Vbeta primers together with 13 Jbeta primers. Using immunoSEQ multiplex PCR, the repertoire was profiled, and TCRdb retains in-frame clones only, with some absent. Its listing shows about 140,000 clones. Sequenced sample: PBMCs. The genes are TRBV2 and TRBJ1-6, with D perhaps TRBD1 (6 bases). The receptor comes from a man between 35 and 55 years old in good health and CMV-seronegative. The CDR3: CASRGGGYSPLHF. The CDR3 bases are TGTGCCAGCAGGGGAGGGGGGTATTCACCCCTCCACTTT.